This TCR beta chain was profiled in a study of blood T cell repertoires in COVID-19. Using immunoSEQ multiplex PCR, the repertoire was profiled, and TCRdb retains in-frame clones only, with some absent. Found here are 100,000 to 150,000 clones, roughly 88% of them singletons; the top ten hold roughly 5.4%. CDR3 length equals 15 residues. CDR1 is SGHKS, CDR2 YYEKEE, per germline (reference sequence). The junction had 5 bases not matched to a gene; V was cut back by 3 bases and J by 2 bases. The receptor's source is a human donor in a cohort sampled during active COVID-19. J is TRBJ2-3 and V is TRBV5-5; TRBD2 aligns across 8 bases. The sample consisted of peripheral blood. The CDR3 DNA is TGTGCCAGCAGCTCCGGGGGGGGGCACACAGATACGCAGTATTTT. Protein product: CASSSGGGHTDTQYF.